Presented here are 24 T cell receptor beta chains from one specimen sequenced in a study of blood T cell repertoires in COVID-19. Libraries were prepared by immunoSEQ multiplex PCR; TCRdb keeps only in-frame clonotypes and omits some of them. The sample includes more than 150,000 clones, almost 80% of them seen just once. The sample consisted of peripheral blood. The origin of the receptors is a man aged 60 to 75 with active or convalescent COVID-19.

The J gene is TRBJ2-5, the V gene TRBV5-6; D is uncertain. Germline assignment: CDR1 SGHDT and CDR2 YYEEEE. Trimming stripped 0 bases from V and 0 bases from J, with 6 bases between. The CDR3 consists of 14 residues. The CDR3 reads CASSLGRYQETQYF. CDR3 nucleotides: TGTGCCAGCAGCTTGGGCAGGTACCAAGAGACCCAGTACTTC.

This sequence joins TRBV6-2 or TRBV6-3 and TRBJ2-1; a weak D match, TRBD2 (6 bases). The germline V gene has CDR1 MNHEY and CDR2 SVGEGT. V dropped 5 bases and J dropped 10 bases, with 15 bases sitting between them. The CDR3 consists of 13 residues. CDR3 DNA sequence: TGTGCCAGCAGTCTTTGGAGGGCGGGAGAGCAGTTCTTC. Translated: CASSLWRAGEQFF.

The V call is TRBV20-1, the J call TRBJ2-7; 10 bases match TRBD2. The germline V gene encodes CDR1 DFQATT and CDR2 SNEGSKA (reference sequence). The junction had 11 bases not matched to a gene; V was cut back by 3 bases and J by 9 bases. This CDR3 comprises 14 residues. CDR3 nucleotides: TGCAGTGCTAGTTCTGGACTAGCGGCTGGACGGCAGTACTTC. Translating it yields CSASSGLAAGRQYF.

This sequence joins TRBV12-3 or TRBV12-4 and TRBJ1-1; D is possibly TRBD1 (6 bases). The germline V and J ends were trimmed by 4 bases and 6 bases, with 12 bases remaining between them. CDR3 length equals 13 residues. CDR3 nucleotide sequence: TGTGCCAGCAGTTACAGGGTTGGGGCTGAAGCTTTCTTT. This gives the protein CASSYRVGAEAFF.

V and J are TRBV4-3 and TRBJ2-3; D perhaps matches TRBD2 (6 bases). CDR1 is LGHNA and CDR2 is YSLEER in the germline V gene. Trimming shortened V by 0 bases and J by 8 bases, and 9 bases separated the two germline ends. This CDR3 contains 13 residues. The CDR3: CASSQDAAGTQYF. The CDR3 bases are TGCGCCAGCAGCCAAGATGCAGCGGGTACGCAGTATTTT.

This rearrangement joins TRBV18 to TRBJ2-5, with TRBD2 as a possible D gene (7 bases). Trimming shortened V by 6 bases and J by 5 bases, and 22 bases separated the two germline ends. The CDR3 is made up of 16 amino acids. Germline CDR1 KGHSH, CDR2 LQKENI. The CDR3 DNA reads as TGTGCCAGCTCCCCCTCAAGGGGGGGGCTTGGTGAGACCCAGTACTTC. This translates into CASSPSRGGLGETQYF. The variable domain in full, with the rest retrieved from reference TRBV18 and TRBJ2-5, is NAGVMQNPRHLVRRRGQEARLRCSPMKGHSHVYWYRQLPEEGLKFMVYLQKENIIDESGMPKERFSAEFPKEGPSILRIQQVVRGDSAAYFCASSPSRGGLGETQYFGPGTRLLVL.

This clone was seen only once. The J gene is TRBJ2-7, the V gene TRBV6-5; TRBD1 matches 7 bases. CDR1 and CDR2 from the germline V gene are MNHEY and SVGAGI. The CDR3 consists of 14 residues. V lost 6 bases and J lost 7; bases outside the gene matches: 12. The CDR3 here is CASSPPQGDGEQYF. DNA for the CDR3: TGTGCCAGCAGCCCACCCCAGGGGGATGGGGAGCAGTACTTC.

This chain uses TRBV11-3 with TRBJ2-7, with a tentative D call TRBD1 (8 bases). The V gene lost 5 bases and the J gene lost 8 bases, with 19 bases spanning the gap. This CDR3 contains 14 residues. Germline V gene data show CDR1 as SGHNT and CDR2 as YENEEA. CDR3 residues: CASSGTGGGNKQYF. CDR3 DNA sequence: TGTGCCAGCAGCGGTACAGGGGGGGGAAATAAGCAGTACTTC.

This chain uses TRBV11-2 with TRBJ2-1, with 7 bases fitting TRBD2. CDR1 and CDR2 from the germline V gene are SGHAT and FQNNGV. This CDR3 comprises 15 residues. V gave up 5 bases and J gave up 0 bases; unmatched junction bases: 4. The DNA for the CDR3 is TGTGCCAGCAGCGCATCTAGCGGCTCCTACAATGAGCAGTTCTTC. This gives the protein CASSASSGSYNEQFF. Filled out from reference TRBV11-2 and TRBJ2-1, the complete variable domain reads EAGVAQSPRYKIIEKRQSVAFWCNPISGHATLYWYQQILGQGPKLLIQFQNNGVVDDSQLPKDRFSAERLKGVDSTLKIQPAKLEDSAVYLCASSASSGSYNEQFFGPGTRLTVL.

The rearrangement joins TRBV14 to TRBJ1-2, with 9 bases that match TRBD1. After removal of 4 bases from V and 4 bases from J, the junction contained 7 bases not matched to a gene. CDR1 and CDR2 from the germline V gene are SGHDN and FVKESK. This CDR3 is 15 amino acids long. CDR3 in DNA: TGTGCCAGCAGCCGACCGGGACAGGGAGGCTATGGCTACACCTTC. Encoded protein: CASSRPGQGGYGYTF.

This clone was recorded many times. The rearrangement links TRBV7-9 to TRBJ2-7; D is unresolved. Trimming took 2 bases from V and 8 from J, leaving 13 bases between them. Germline V gene data show CDR1 as SEHNR and CDR2 as FQNEAQ (reference sequence). The CDR3 contains 13 residues. CDR3 protein: CASSLRTSYQQYF. CDR3 DNA: TGTGCCAGCAGCTTAAGAACGAGTTACCAGCAGTACTTC.

This chain joins TRBV11-3 and TRBJ2-7; a possible D gene is TRBD1 (6 bases). This CDR3 comprises 15 residues. V was pared by 1 base and J by 5 bases, with 15 bases between. The germline gives CDR1 SGHNT, CDR2 YENEEA. CDR3 residues: CASSLGGWAGDEQYF. The CDR3 region has the DNA TGTGCCAGCAGCTTAGGGGGATGGGCAGGGGACGAGCAGTACTTC.

The genes are TRBV5-4 and TRBJ2-7, with D maybe TRBD1 (6 bases). Germline V CDR1 and CDR2: SGHNT, YYREEE (reference sequence). Trimming left V 4 bases short and J 1 base short, with 18 bases between. This CDR3 spans 16 amino acids. CDR3 loop: CASSAGWGQSSYEQYF. As DNA, the CDR3 is TGTGCCAGCAGCGCAGGGTGGGGGCAATCATCCTACGAGCAGTACTTC.

The chain recombines TRBV12-3 or TRBV12-4 with TRBJ1-1, with D uncertain. This CDR3 has 13 residues. The V end lost 11 bases, the J end lost 2 bases, and 15 bases lay between the germline ends. The CDR3 sequence: CAADTRLNTEAFF. As DNA, the CDR3 is TGTGCCGCTGACACAAGATTAAACACTGAAGCTTTCTTT.

J is TRBJ2-7 and V is TRBV5-1; 7 bases fit TRBD2. This CDR3 spans 13 amino acids. With 7 bases clipped from V and 4 bases from J, the junction kept 8 bases outside the gene matches. CDR1 is SGHRS, CDR2 YFSETQ, per germline. In DNA form, the CDR3 reads TGCGCCAGCGCTTGGCGGGAGAATTACGAGCAGTACTTC. Translation gives CASAWRENYEQYF.

As DNA, the CDR3 is TGCGCCAGCAGCCAAGATGTCGCACTAGCGGGAGCCCATGAGCAGTTCTTC. This codes for CASSQDVALAGAHEQFF. The rearrangement joins TRBV4-3 to TRBJ2-1; TRBD2 aligns across 11 bases. This CDR3 contains 17 residues. Losses at the gene ends were 0 bases for V and 8 bases for J; bases not matched to a gene: 9. Per germline, CDR1 LGHNA and CDR2 YSLEER.

V is TRBV16 and J is TRBJ2-5, with 7 bases fitting TRBD1. CDR1 KGHSY and CDR2 FQNENV come from the germline V gene. V was pared by 0 bases and J by 5 bases, with 3 bases of the junction left unmatched. This CDR3 has 14 residues. For the CDR3, the DNA is TGTGCCAGCAGCCAATCGGCGACAGGGGAGACCCAGTACTTC. Amino acids: CASSQSATGETQYF.

The rearrangement links TRBV3-1 (or the pseudogene TRBV3-2) to TRBJ1-2; 7 bases agree with TRBD1. CDR1 is LGHDT, CDR2 YNNKEL, per germline (reference sequence). This CDR3 is built from 14 residues. Unmatched junction bases numbered 6, after V lost 1 base and J lost 7 bases. The CDR3 DNA is TGTGCCAGCAGCCAAGGCAGGGGGAGCGTTGGCTACACCTTC. Translated, it gives CASSQGRGSVGYTF.

CDR3 bases: TGTGCCAGCAGCTTAACGAGTAACTACAATGAGCAGTTCTTC. It codes for CASSLTSNYNEQFF. This chain joins TRBV11-2 and TRBJ2-1; no clear D. The CDR3 has 14 residues. The germline V and J ends were trimmed by 2 bases and 3 bases, with 8 bases remaining between them. The germline V gene has CDR1 SGHAT and CDR2 FQNNGV. The whole variable domain, filled in from reference TRBV11-2 and TRBJ2-1, reads EAGVAQSPRYKIIEKRQSVAFWCNPISGHATLYWYQQILGQGPKLLIQFQNNGVVDDSQLPKDRFSAERLKGVDSTLKIQPAKLEDSAVYLCASSLTSNYNEQFFGPGTRLTVL.

The chain couples TRBV9 to TRBJ2-5; 10 nucleotides agree with TRBD1. This CDR3 contains 16 residues. Per the germline V gene, CDR1 is SGDLS and CDR2 is YYNGEE. V trimming: 2 bases; J trimming: 1 base; junction bases outside the gene matches: 5. CDR3: CASSVRTGGLQETQYF. In nucleotides, the CDR3 is TGTGCCAGCAGCGTCCGGACAGGGGGGCTCCAAGAGACCCAGTACTTC.

The chain employs TRBV15 and TRBJ2-5, with a possible D match to TRBD2 (6 bases). Trimming removed 2 bases at V and 5 bases at J, with 15 bases between. The length of the CDR3 is 15 residues. The germline V gene has CDR1 LNHNV and CDR2 YYDKDF (reference sequence). The CDR3 reads CATSRPTDAGETQYF. CDR3 nucleotides: TGTGCCACCAGCAGACCCACGGACGCGGGGGAGACCCAGTACTTC. Looking up the rest from reference TRBV15 and TRBJ2-5 gives the full variable domain: DAMVIQNPRYQVTQFGKPVTLSCSQTLNHNVMYWYQQKSSQAPKLLFHYYDKDFNNEADTPDNFQSRRPNTSFCFLDIRSPGLGDTAMYLCATSRPTDAGETQYFGPGTRLLVL.

V usage is TRBV28 and J usage is TRBJ1-5; 8 bases line up with TRBD1. J lost 8 bases, V lost 11 bases, and 17 bases had no gene match. The CDR3 length is 15 residues. Germline-derived CDR1 and CDR2 are MDHEN and SYDVKM. CDR3 amino acids: CAGQGSDIKLEPQHF. The CDR3 nucleotides are TGTGCCGGACAGGGCTCAGACATCAAGCTGGAGCCCCAGCATTTT.

The rearrangement joins TRBV7-3 to TRBJ1-1, with D maybe TRBD1 (6 bases). The V gene's germline CDR1 is SGHTA and CDR2 FQGTGA. Trimming removed 5 bases at V and 0 bases at J, with 16 bases between. The CDR3 is 16 residues long. The CDR3 DNA is TGTGCCAGCAGCCCCCGTGGGGGGGCGATGAACACTGAAGCTTTCTTT. Translation: CASSPRGGAMNTEAFF. Combining the CDR3 with reference TRBV7-3 and TRBJ1-1 gives the whole variable domain GAGVSQTPSNKVTEKGKYVELRCDPISGHTALYWYRQSLGQGPEFLIYFQGTGAADDSGLPNDRFFAVRPEGSVSTLKIQRTERGDSAVYLCASSPRGGAMNTEAFFGQGTRLTVV.

The V and J genes are TRBV6-2 or TRBV6-3 and TRBJ2-2; D call uncertain. The CDR3 is 13 residues long. Per germline, CDR1 MNHEY and CDR2 SVGEGT. V lost 0 bases and J 8 bases, leaving 7 bases between the germline ends. In nucleotides, the CDR3 is TGTGCCAGCAGTTACTCGCGGCCAGGGGAGCTGTTTTTT. Translation gives CASSYSRPGELFF.